A single sample gave rise to the 24 T cell receptor beta chains below, sequenced in a study of blood T cell repertoires in COVID-19. Assay: immunoSEQ multiplex PCR; the TCRdb copy retains only in-frame clones and omits some. The table shows about 260,000 clones, with around 87% occurring only once. Sequencing was performed on peripheral blood. These receptors were taken from a woman aged 40 to 55 who had recovered from COVID-19.

V usage is TRBV5-1 and J usage is TRBJ2-7, with D tentatively TRBD1 (6 bases). The CDR3 extends over 17 amino acids. Germline CDR1 reads SGHRS; CDR2 reads YFSETQ. Trimming stripped 4 bases from V and 3 bases from J, with 23 bases between. The CDR3 region has the DNA TGCGCCAGCAGCCAGACATGGGACACCGAGGGCGACTACGAGCAGTACTTC. It yields the protein CASSQTWDTEGDYEQYF.

The genes are TRBV7-2 and TRBJ2-7; 8 bases map to TRBD1. Germline CDR1 reads SGHTA; CDR2 reads FQGNSA. This CDR3 region has 16 residues. V lost 1 base, J lost 3 bases, and 8 bases stayed unmatched. CDR3 nucleotides: TGTGCCAGCAGCTTAGTAGGTCCAGGGGGCAACTACGAGCAGTACTTC. Residues: CASSLVGPGGNYEQYF.

V gene TRBV5-6 combines with J gene TRBJ1-1; TRBD1 agrees at 8 bases. This CDR3 is 13 amino acids long. V was pared by 6 bases and J by 5 bases, with 6 bases of the junction left unmatched. Germline loops: CDR1 SGHDT, CDR2 YYEEEE. CDR3 sequence reads: CASTMQGATEAFF. CDR3 nucleotide sequence: TGTGCCAGCACCATGCAGGGGGCAACTGAAGCTTTCTTT.

The rearrangement links TRBV5-4 to TRBJ2-3; D is possibly TRBD1 (6 bases). CDR1 SGHNT and CDR2 YYREEE come from the germline V gene (reference sequence). The CDR3 length is 15 residues. Between the trimmed V and J ends, which lost 3 bases and 0 bases, there was a span of 11 bases. The CDR3 loop is CASSSPQGSTDTQYF. The CDR3 nucleotides read TGTGCCAGCAGCTCGCCACAGGGTAGCACAGATACGCAGTATTTT.

V is TRBV5-4 and J is TRBJ2-7, with 10 bases lining up with TRBD2. CDR1 SGHNT and CDR2 YYREEE come from the germline V gene (reference sequence). After removal of 2 bases from V and 3 bases from J, the junction contained 5 bases not matched to a gene. CDR3 length equals 15 residues. The CDR3 region has the DNA TGTGCCAGCAGCTTAGGAGCGGGGGGGTACTACGAGCAGTACTTC. It encodes CASSLGAGGYYEQYF.

The V and J genes are TRBV6-2 or TRBV6-3 and TRBJ2-3; a possible D gene is TRBD1 (6 bases). The V gene lost 4 bases and the J gene lost 4 bases, with 12 bases spanning the gap. The CDR3 length is 14 residues. CDR1 is MNHEY, CDR2 SVGEGT, per germline. The CDR3 protein is CASSSPRGADTQYF. The CDR3 DNA follows: TGTGCCAGCAGTTCACCCAGGGGAGCAGATACGCAGTATTTT.

This rearrangement joins TRBV6-5 to TRBJ2-7; 11 nucleotides match TRBD1. Trimming cost V 4 bases and J 7 bases; bases outside gene matches: 12. The CDR3 has 16 amino acids. CDR1 MNHEY and CDR2 SVGAGI come from the germline V gene. CDR3 DNA: TGTGCCAGCAGTTCCCACCAGGACAGGGGGCGTCGAGAGCAGTACTTC. Amino acids: CASSSHQDRGRREQYF.

V and J are TRBV18 and TRBJ1-5; D is ambiguous. This CDR3 has 14 amino acids. The V and J ends lost 4 bases and 1 base respectively, with 8 bases between them. Germline V gene sequence: CDR1 KGHSH, CDR2 LQKENI. The CDR3 nucleotides read TGTGCCAGCTCACTCTCCGGGAGCAATCAGCCCCAGCATTTT. Translating gives CASSLSGSNQPQHF.

This chain joins TRBV19 and TRBJ1-4, with D maybe TRBD1 (5 bases). This CDR3 comprises 14 residues. From germline, CDR1 is LNHDA and CDR2 SQIVND (reference sequence). V lost 4 bases and J lost 5, with 11 bases in between. CDR3 loop: CASSTGRRNEKLFF. The CDR3 DNA reads as TGTGCCAGTAGTACAGGGAGGCGGAATGAAAAACTGTTTTTT.

The CDR3, as DNA: TGTGCCAGCAGTGAAGACAGGGGATTTGGGACCCAGTACTTC. This encodes CASSEDRGFGTQYF. The chain recombines TRBV2 with TRBJ2-5; 7 bases match TRBD1. Germline loops: CDR1 SNHLY, CDR2 FYNNEI. V was clipped by 1 base and J by 7 bases; unmatched bases: 6. The CDR3 runs 14 residues. Using reference TRBV2 and TRBJ2-5 for the parts outside the CDR3, the full variable domain is EPEVTQTPSHQVTQMGQEVILRCVPISNHLYFYWYRQILGQKVEFLVSFYNNEISEKSEIFDDQFSVERPDGSNFTLKIRSTKLEDSAMYFCASSEDRGFGTQYFGPGTRLLVL.

The chain links TRBV25-1 to TRBJ2-7, with TRBD1 matching 8 bases. From germline, CDR1 is MGHDK and CDR2 SYGVNS. The CDR3 is made up of 15 amino acids. J was trimmed by 5 bases and V by 2 bases; bases with no gene match: 8. For the CDR3, the DNA is TGTGCCAGCAGTGAACCCAGCAGGGGGCCCAACGAGCAGTACTTC. Its translation: CASSEPSRGPNEQYF.

The chain links TRBV29-1 to TRBJ2-7; D is undetermined. Trimming cost V 6 bases and J 7 bases, with 16 bases left between them. The V gene's germline CDR1 is SQVTM and CDR2 ANQGSEA. CDR3 length equals 12 residues. The CDR3 region is CSVEFGFGEQYF. DNA of the CDR3: TGCAGCGTGGAGTTTGGTTTTGGGGAGCAGTACTTC.

J is TRBJ2-7 and V is TRBV4-1; TRBD1 aligns across 9 bases. The germline gives CDR1 MGHRA, CDR2 YSYEKL. CDR3 size: 16 residues. V gave up 1 base and J gave up 7 bases; unmatched junction bases: 11. The CDR3: CASSQAPGTGRREQYF. The CDR3 bases are TGCGCCAGCAGCCAAGCCCCGGGGACAGGGCGAAGAGAGCAGTACTTC.

The chain employs TRBV13 and TRBJ2-3; 7 nucleotides line up with TRBD1. V dropped 4 bases and J dropped 0; count of bases not matched to a gene: 7. The CDR3 runs to 16 residues. The germline V gene encodes CDR1 PRHDT and CDR2 FYEKMQ (reference sequence). The CDR3 DNA follows: TGTGCCAGCAGCTCGACAGGGATCTCTAGCACAGATACGCAGTATTTT. Its protein is CASSSTGISSTDTQYF.

The gene calls are TRBV19 and TRBJ1-2, with D unresolved. The V end lost 3 bases, the J end lost 8 bases, and 13 bases lay between the germline ends. Germline V lookup: CDR1 LNHDA, CDR2 SQIVND (reference sequence). The CDR3 is made up of 13 amino acids. The CDR3 spells CASSMRRGLGYTF. The CDR3 nucleotides are TGTGCCAGTAGTATGAGACGCGGCCTAGGCTACACCTTC.

As for this clone: One end of the junction is discordant with germline, which a read error may explain. The gene calls are TRBV24-1 and TRBJ2-3, with TRBD1 matching 9 bases. The CDR3 runs to 15 residues. CDR1 KGHDR and CDR2 SFDVKD come from the germline V gene. The CDR3 protein is CATSDPGQGTNTQYF. The CDR3 nucleotides are TGTGCCACCAGTGATCCGGGACAGGGCACAAATACGCAGTATTTT.

This chain links TRBV6-2 or TRBV6-3 with TRBJ1-2; possibly TRBD1 for D (6 bases). The CDR3 spans 13 residues. The germline V gene has CDR1 MNHEY and CDR2 SVGEGT. V gave up 2 bases and J gave up 8 bases, with 12 bases separating them. The CDR3 DNA sequence: TGTGCCAGCAGTTACACCCCGACAGGAGGCTACACCTTC. Residues: CASSYTPTGGYTF.

This clone was detected a few times. J is TRBJ2-2 and V is TRBV4-1, with no clear D. Trimming removed 4 bases at V and 6 bases at J, with 9 bases between. The CDR3 spans 13 residues. Germline-derived CDR1 and CDR2 are MGHRA and YSYEKL. CDR3 coding DNA: TGCGCCAGCAGCCCAGACCCAGCCGGGGAGCTGTTTTTT. This codes for CASSPDPAGELFF.

V gene TRBV7-2 combines with J gene TRBJ1-5; no definite D call. The CDR3 covers 15 residues. V lost 5 bases to trimming and J lost 2 bases, with 13 bases between them. Germline lookup yields CDR1 SGHTA and CDR2 FQGNSA. The CDR3 here is CASSLGSGGNQPQHF. Here the CDR3 DNA reads TGTGCCAGCAGCCTAGGGTCGGGAGGCAATCAGCCCCAGCATTTT.

This chain uses TRBV11-3 with TRBJ2-7, with D perhaps TRBD1 (6 bases). Germline lookup yields CDR1 SGHNT and CDR2 YENEEA. Trimming cost V 0 bases and J 5 bases, with 17 bases left between them. The CDR3 contains 16 residues. CDR3 sequence reads: CASSLDLGAGNHEQYF. DNA of the CDR3: TGTGCCAGCAGCTTAGATCTGGGGGCAGGGAACCACGAGCAGTACTTC.

This rearrangement joins TRBV4-2 to TRBJ2-7; TRBD2 is a possible D gene (5 bases). Deletions cut 3 bases from V and 3 bases from J, with 12 bases between. Germline V gene lookup returns CDR1 LGHNA and CDR2 YNFKEQ. The CDR3 runs 14 residues. This CDR3 reads CASSHPGSLYEQYF. The CDR3 bases are TGTGCCAGCAGCCACCCGGGATCCCTCTACGAGCAGTACTTC.

V gene TRBV5-4 combines with J gene TRBJ2-5, with 8 bases that match TRBD2. This CDR3 region has 18 residues. V was pared by 4 bases and J by 1 base, with 15 bases of the junction left unmatched. Germline-derived CDR1 and CDR2 are SGHNT and YYREEE (reference sequence). The CDR3: CASSPDPRVAGLQETQYF. The CDR3 DNA reads TGTGCCAGCAGCCCGGACCCCAGGGTAGCGGGGCTCCAAGAGACCCAGTACTTC.

The chain is built from TRBV6-6 and TRBJ1-5; unclear D gene. Germline CDR1 is MNHNY and CDR2 is SVGAGI (reference sequence). The V end lost 0 bases, the J end lost 6 bases, and 9 bases lay between the germline ends. The CDR3 totals 14 residues. CDR3 nucleotides: TGTGCCAGCAGTTACTCGGAGGGAAGTCAGCCCCAGCATTTT. Amino acid sequence: CASSYSEGSQPQHF.

This clone was found once. V and J are TRBV27 and TRBJ2-5; D remains ambiguous. V was trimmed by 6 bases and J by 5 bases, leaving 10 bases between them. The CDR3 totals 12 residues. Germline lookup yields CDR1 MNHEY and CDR2 SMNVEV (reference sequence). The CDR3, as DNA: TGTGCCAGCAGCACCTACCGGGAGACCCAGTACTTC. It specifies CASSTYRETQYF.